This TCR beta chain was identified in a study of T cell responses to AZD1222 COVID-19 vaccine. General observations from the study: The study reported that nearly half of spike-specific TCRs target unmutated variant regions. At baseline, just six AZD1222 recipients tested seropositive.

Profiled with immunoSEQ multiplex PCR; TCRdb holds only in-frame clones, not every one. The sample comprises fewer than 200,000 clones, just under 95% of which are singletons, and 1.6% rests with the top ten. About this clone: What it recognizes is unknown.

The input for sequencing was peripheral blood, taken on day 0 of AZD1222 vaccination. The TCR sequence derives from an adult in good health.

The CDR3 is CASSVAPPNEQFF. DNA of the CDR3: TGTGCCAGCAGCGTAGCTCCCCCGAATGAGCAGTTCTTC. The V call is TRBV9, the J call TRBJ2-1; no clear D. Germline V gene data show CDR1 as SGDLS and CDR2 as YYNGEE. This CDR3 spans 13 amino acids. Trimming cost V 0 bases and J 7 bases, with 8 bases left between them.